A single sample is the source of the 14 T cell receptor beta chains below, sequenced in a study of blood T cell repertoires in COVID-19. Generated by immunoSEQ multiplex PCR, the TCRdb table keeps only in-frame clones and is missing some. The sample comprises approximately 360,000 clones, around 87% of which are singletons, and 1.5% to 2% rests with the top ten. The sequencing input was PBMCs or T cells enriched from blood (not recorded which). The receptor set was obtained from a man in his forties in a cohort exposed to, infected with or recovered from COVID-19 (not recorded which).

As DNA, the CDR3 is TGTGCCACCAGTGTGGCTAGCGACAACAATGAGCAGTTCTTC. Residues: CATSVASDNNEQFF. This chain links TRBV24-1 with TRBJ2-1; TRBD2 might be the D (6 bases). V lost 5 bases and J lost 5, with 12 bases in between. Germline CDR1 reads KGHDR; CDR2 reads SFDVKD. The CDR3 is 14 amino acids.

The CDR3 nucleotides read TGTGCCAGCAGCTTGCTTCCCGCGACAGGGTACGGTGAGACCCAGTACTTC. As protein: CASSLLPATGYGETQYF. The chain employs TRBV5-6 and TRBJ2-5, with TRBD1 identical over 7 bases. After removal of 1 base from V and 5 bases from J, the junction contained 14 bases not matched to a gene. Germline V gene lookup returns CDR1 SGHDT and CDR2 YYEEEE. This CDR3 spans 17 amino acids.

The J gene is TRBJ2-2, the V gene TRBV7-6, with 8 bases that match TRBD1. Germline V CDR1 and CDR2: SGHVS, FNYEAQ. With V trimmed by 1 base and J by 6 bases, 13 bases remained unmatched. This CDR3 region has 18 residues. The CDR3 spells CASSLEKDRVFQAGELFF. For the CDR3, the DNA is TGTGCCAGCAGCTTAGAAAAGGACAGGGTTTTTCAGGCCGGGGAGCTGTTTTTT. Supplemented by reference TRBV7-6 and TRBJ2-2, the full variable domain reads GAGVSQSPRYKVTKRGQDVALRCDPISGHVSLYWYRQALGQGPEFLTYFNYEAQQDKSGLPNDRFSAERPEGSISTLTIQRTEQRDSAMYRCASSLEKDRVFQAGELFFGEGSRLTVL.

The chain carries TRBV6-6 and TRBJ2-7; tentative D call: TRBD1 (5 bases). This CDR3 spans 13 amino acids. Germline V gives CDR1 MNHNY, CDR2 SVGAGI (reference sequence). V gave up 6 bases and J gave up 3 bases, with 12 bases separating them. The CDR3 reads CASRSDRFYEQYF. CDR3 coding DNA: TGTGCCAGCAGATCTGACAGATTCTACGAGCAGTACTTC.

The genes are TRBV19 and TRBJ2-7; 8 bases are shared with TRBD2. The V gene end was trimmed by 3 bases and the J gene end by 3 bases; junction bases not matched to a gene: 7. CDR1 is LNHDA and CDR2 is SQIVND in the germline V gene (reference sequence). The CDR3 spans 15 residues. CDR3 in DNA: TGTGCCAGTAGTATCGTTGGGACTAGAGACTACGAGCAGTACTTC. The encoded protein is CASSIVGTRDYEQYF.

This chain links TRBV30 with TRBJ1-3; tentatively, D is TRBD1 (6 bases). V gave up 0 bases and J gave up 4 bases, with 19 bases separating them. The CDR3 extends over 17 amino acids. Germline V gives CDR1 GTSNPN, CDR2 SVGIG (reference sequence). The DNA for the CDR3 is TGTGCCTGGAGTGTTGGGCAGGGGATTATAAAGGGAAACACCATATATTTT. As protein: CAWSVGQGIIKGNTIYF.

This clone was seen once. V gene TRBV10-2 combines with J gene TRBJ2-3; TRBD1 might be the D (6 bases). The length of the CDR3 is 15 residues. Germline CDR1 WSHSY, CDR2 SAAADI. V was cut by 4 bases and J by 4 bases, with 15 bases left in between. CDR3 bases: TGCGCCAGCAGTGCAACTTTACAGGGCCCAGATACGCAGTATTTT. It yields the protein CASSATLQGPDTQYF.

The rearrangement joins TRBV2 to TRBJ2-7, with 7 nucleotides matching TRBD2. V lost 11 bases to trimming and J lost 2 bases; unmatched junction nucleotides: 6. CDR1 is SNHLY and CDR2 is FYNNEI in the germline V gene. This CDR3 region has 12 residues. DNA of the CDR3: TGTGCCGGGAGCGGGGACCCCTACGAGCAGTACTTC. Encoded protein: CAGSGDPYEQYF.

The sample holds many counts of this clone. The chain is built from TRBV15 and TRBJ1-2; D is perhaps TRBD1 (5 bases). Germline CDR1 is LNHNV and CDR2 is YYDKDF (reference sequence). Trimming took off 0 bases at V and 14 bases at J, with 25 bases between the two ends. The CDR3 is made up of 16 amino acids. CDR3 bases: TGTGCCACCAGCAGAGATACGGGAGGGTCAGTCGGGACGCGAACCTTC. It is translated as CATSRDTGGSVGTRTF. Combining the CDR3 with reference TRBV15 and TRBJ1-2 gives the whole variable domain DAMVIQNPRYQVTQFGKPVTLSCSQTLNHNVMYWYQQKSSQAPKLLFHYYDKDFNNEADTPDNFQSRRPNTSFCFLDIRSPGLGDTAMYLCATSRDTGGSVGTRTFGSGTRLTVV.

This clone appeared a few times. This chain joins TRBV18 and TRBJ1-5, with TRBD1 as a possible D gene (6 bases). V shed 6 bases and J shed 5 bases, with 17 bases lying between them. CDR1 and CDR2 (germline): KGHSH, LQKENI. CDR3 size: 15 residues. CDR3: CASSPEREGDQPQHF. The DNA for the CDR3 is TGTGCCAGCTCTCCGGAGAGGGAGGGGGATCAGCCCCAGCATTTT.

Notes on this clone: Its ends do not fully match the called genes, so a read error is possible. The chain recombines TRBV5-1 with TRBJ2-3; 7 bases map to TRBD2. Germline V lookup: CDR1 SGHRS, CDR2 YFSETQ. The CDR3 is made up of 14 amino acids. CDR3 in DNA: TGCGCCAGCAGTTTGGGGAGGGCGGCAGATACGCAGTATTTT. The encoded protein is CASSLGRAADTQYF.

This chain uses TRBV7-3 with TRBJ2-1, with 13 bases fitting TRBD2. Per the germline V gene, CDR1 is SGHTA and CDR2 is FQGTGA. The V and J ends lost 4 bases and 10 bases, in that order; junction bases with no gene match: 4. The length of the CDR3 is 14 residues. The CDR3 nucleotides are TGTGCCAGCAGCTCCCTACTAGCGGGGGGGGAGCAGTTCTTC. It encodes CASSSLLAGGEQFF.

This chain connects TRBV19 to TRBJ1-1; 8 nucleotides align to TRBD1. With V trimmed by 4 bases and J by 3 bases, 4 bases remained unmatched. Germline V gene lookup returns CDR1 LNHDA and CDR2 SQIVND (reference sequence). The CDR3 runs 14 residues. CDR3 residues: CASSRGQDHTEAFF. The DNA of the CDR3 is TGTGCCAGTAGTAGGGGACAGGATCACACTGAAGCTTTCTTT.

The genes are TRBV24-1 and TRBJ1-5, with a tentative D call TRBD1 (5 bases). This CDR3 contains 14 residues. Trimming left V 9 bases short and J 0 bases short, with 11 bases between. The germline gives CDR1 KGHDR, CDR2 SFDVKD. CDR3 in amino acids: CATSPGNSNQPQHF. The CDR3 nucleotides are TGTGCCACCTCCCCAGGGAATAGCAATCAGCCCCAGCATTTT.